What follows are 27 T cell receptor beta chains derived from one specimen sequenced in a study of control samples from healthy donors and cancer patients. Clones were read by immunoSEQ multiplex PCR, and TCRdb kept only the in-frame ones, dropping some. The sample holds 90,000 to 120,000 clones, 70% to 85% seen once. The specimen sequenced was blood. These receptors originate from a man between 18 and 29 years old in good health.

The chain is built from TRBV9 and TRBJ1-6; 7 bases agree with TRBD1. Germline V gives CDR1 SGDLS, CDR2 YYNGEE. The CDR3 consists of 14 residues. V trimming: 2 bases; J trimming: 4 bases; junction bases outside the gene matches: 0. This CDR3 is CASSVGQYNSPLHF. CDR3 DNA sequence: TGTGCCAGCAGCGTGGGACAGTATAATTCACCCCTCCACTTT.

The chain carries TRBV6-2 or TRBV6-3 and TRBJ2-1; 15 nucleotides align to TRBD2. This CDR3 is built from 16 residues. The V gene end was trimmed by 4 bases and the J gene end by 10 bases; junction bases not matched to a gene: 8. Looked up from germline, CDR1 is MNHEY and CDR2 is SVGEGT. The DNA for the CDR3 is TGTGCCAGCAGTTTAGGGACTAGCGGGGGGATAAGGGAGCAGTTCTTC. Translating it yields CASSLGTSGGIREQFF.

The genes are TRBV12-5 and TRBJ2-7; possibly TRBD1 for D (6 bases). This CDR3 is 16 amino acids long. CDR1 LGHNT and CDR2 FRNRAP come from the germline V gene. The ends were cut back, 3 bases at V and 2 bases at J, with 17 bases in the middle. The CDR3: CASGLTRGRLPYEQYV. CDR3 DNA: TGTGCTAGTGGTTTAACCAGGGGCCGCCTGCCCTACGAGCAGTACGTC.

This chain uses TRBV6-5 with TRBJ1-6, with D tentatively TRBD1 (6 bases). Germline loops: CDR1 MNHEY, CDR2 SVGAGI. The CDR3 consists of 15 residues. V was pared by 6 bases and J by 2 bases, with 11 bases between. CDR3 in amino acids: CASRGGATYNSPLHF. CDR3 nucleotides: TGTGCCAGCAGGGGGGGGGCCACCTATAATTCACCCCTCCACTTT.

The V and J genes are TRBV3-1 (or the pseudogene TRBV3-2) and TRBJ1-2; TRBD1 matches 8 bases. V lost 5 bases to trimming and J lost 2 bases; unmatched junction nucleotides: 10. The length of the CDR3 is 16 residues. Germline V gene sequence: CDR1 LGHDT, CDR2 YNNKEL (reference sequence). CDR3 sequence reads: CASSSHGQGSNYGYTF. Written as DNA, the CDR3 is TGTGCCAGCAGCTCTCATGGACAGGGCTCCAACTATGGCTACACCTTC.

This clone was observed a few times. CDR3 protein: CASTGGWGTEAFF. The CDR3 nucleotides are TGTGCCAGCACAGGGGGCTGGGGCACTGAAGCTTTCTTT. The chain has TRBV19 and TRBJ1-1, with 9 bases lining up with TRBD1. The ends lost 9 bases at V and 4 bases at J; junction bases unmatched: 6. Germline V lookup: CDR1 LNHDA, CDR2 SQIVND (reference sequence). The CDR3 has 13 residues.

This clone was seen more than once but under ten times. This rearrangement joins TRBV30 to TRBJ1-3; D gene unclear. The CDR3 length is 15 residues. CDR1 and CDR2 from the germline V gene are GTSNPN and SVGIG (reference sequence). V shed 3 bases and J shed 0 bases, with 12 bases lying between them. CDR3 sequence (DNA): TGTGCCTGGAGGGAGACTTTTAGCTCTGGAAACACCATATATTTT. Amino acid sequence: CAWRETFSSGNTIYF.

CDR3 nucleotides: TGTGCCAGCAGCCTACCCCTAACAGGGACCAATCAGCCCCAGCATTTT. This codes for CASSLPLTGTNQPQHF. The rearrangement joins TRBV7-2 to TRBJ1-5, with a weak D call TRBD1 (6 bases). Germline CDR1 reads SGHTA; CDR2 reads FQGNSA. V was pared by 5 bases and J by 3 bases, with 17 bases between. The CDR3 is made up of 16 amino acids.

CDR3 nucleotide sequence: TGTGCCAGCAGCTTGTTGGGAGGAAGGAATCAGCCCCAGCATTTT. It specifies CASSLLGGRNQPQHF. The chain is built from TRBV7-6 and TRBJ1-5; D remains ambiguous. The V and J ends lost 3 bases and 4 bases respectively, with 13 bases between them. In germline, CDR1 is SGHVS, CDR2 FNYEAQ. The CDR3 has 15 residues. The full variable domain, rest sourced from reference TRBV7-6 and TRBJ1-5, is GAGVSQSPRYKVTKRGQDVALRCDPISGHVSLYWYRQALGQGPEFLTYFNYEAQQDKSGLPNDRFSAERPEGSISTLTIQRTEQRDSAMYRCASSLLGGRNQPQHFGDGTRLSIL.

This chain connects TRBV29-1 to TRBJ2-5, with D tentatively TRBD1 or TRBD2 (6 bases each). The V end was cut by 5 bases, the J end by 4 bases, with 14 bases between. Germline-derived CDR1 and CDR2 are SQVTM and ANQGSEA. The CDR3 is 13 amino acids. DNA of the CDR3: TGCAGCGTTCAACTACAGGGACTAGAGACCCAGTACTTC. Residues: CSVQLQGLETQYF.

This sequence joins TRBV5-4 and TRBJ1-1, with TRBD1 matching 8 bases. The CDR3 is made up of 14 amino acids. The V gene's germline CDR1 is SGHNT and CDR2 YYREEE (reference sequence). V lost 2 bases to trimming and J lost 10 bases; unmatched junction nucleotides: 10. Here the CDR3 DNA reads TGTGCCAGCAGCTTAGGGGCAGGGGGCGCGTCAGCTTTCTTT. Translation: CASSLGAGGASAFF.

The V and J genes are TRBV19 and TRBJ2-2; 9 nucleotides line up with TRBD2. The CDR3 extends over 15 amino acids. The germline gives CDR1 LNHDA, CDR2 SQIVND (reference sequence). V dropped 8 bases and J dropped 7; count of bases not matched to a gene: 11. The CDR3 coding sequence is TGTGCCAGTCGGCGCGGCGGGGGGGCCATCGGGGAGCTGTTTTTT. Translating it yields CASRRGGGAIGELFF.

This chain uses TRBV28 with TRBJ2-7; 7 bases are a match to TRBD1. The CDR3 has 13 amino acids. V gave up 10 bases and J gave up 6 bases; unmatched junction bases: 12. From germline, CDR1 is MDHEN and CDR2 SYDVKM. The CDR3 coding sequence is TGTGCCACCGAGATGATGACAGGGTCCGAGCAGTACGTC. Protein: CATEMMTGSEQYV.

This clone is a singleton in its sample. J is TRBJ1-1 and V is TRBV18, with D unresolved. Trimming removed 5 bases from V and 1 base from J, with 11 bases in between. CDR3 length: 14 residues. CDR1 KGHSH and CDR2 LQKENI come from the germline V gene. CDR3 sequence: CASSKPAGNTEAFF. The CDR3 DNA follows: TGTGCCAGCTCAAAACCGGCGGGGAACACTGAAGCTTTCTTT. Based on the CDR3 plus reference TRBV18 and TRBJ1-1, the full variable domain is NAGVMQNPRHLVRRRGQEARLRCSPMKGHSHVYWYRQLPEEGLKFMVYLQKENIIDESGMPKERFSAEFPKEGPSILRIQQVVRGDSAAYFCASSKPAGNTEAFFGQGTRLTVV.

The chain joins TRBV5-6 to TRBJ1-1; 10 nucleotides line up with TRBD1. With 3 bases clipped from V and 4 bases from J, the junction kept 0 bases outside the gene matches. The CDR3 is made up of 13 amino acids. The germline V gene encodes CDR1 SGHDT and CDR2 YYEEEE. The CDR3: CASSWTGGTEAFF. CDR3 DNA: TGTGCCAGCAGCTGGACAGGGGGCACTGAAGCTTTCTTT.

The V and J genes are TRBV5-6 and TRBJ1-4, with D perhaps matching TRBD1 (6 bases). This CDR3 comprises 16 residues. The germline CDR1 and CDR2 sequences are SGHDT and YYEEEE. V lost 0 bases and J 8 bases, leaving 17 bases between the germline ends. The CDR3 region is CASSLAGTGSREKLFF. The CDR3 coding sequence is TGTGCCAGCAGCTTGGCAGGCACAGGGTCGCGGGAAAAACTGTTTTTT.

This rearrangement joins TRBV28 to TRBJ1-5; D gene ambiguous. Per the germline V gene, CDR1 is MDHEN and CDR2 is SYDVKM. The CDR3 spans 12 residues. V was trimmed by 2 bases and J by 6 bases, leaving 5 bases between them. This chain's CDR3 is CASSLVVQPQHF. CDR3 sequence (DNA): TGTGCCAGCAGTTTAGTTGTTCAGCCCCAGCATTTT.

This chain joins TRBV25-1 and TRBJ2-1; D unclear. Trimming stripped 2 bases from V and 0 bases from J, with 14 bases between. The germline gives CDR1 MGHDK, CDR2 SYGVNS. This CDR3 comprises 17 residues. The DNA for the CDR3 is TGTGCCAGCAGTGAAGGGCCTGGCCCACACTCCTACAATGAGCAGTTCTTC. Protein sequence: CASSEGPGPHSYNEQFF.

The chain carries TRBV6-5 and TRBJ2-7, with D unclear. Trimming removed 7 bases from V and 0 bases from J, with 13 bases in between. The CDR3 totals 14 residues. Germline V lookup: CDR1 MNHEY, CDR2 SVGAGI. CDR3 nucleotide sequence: TGTGCCAGCATACCGCGCTGGAGCTCCTACGAGCAGTACTTC. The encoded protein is CASIPRWSSYEQYF.

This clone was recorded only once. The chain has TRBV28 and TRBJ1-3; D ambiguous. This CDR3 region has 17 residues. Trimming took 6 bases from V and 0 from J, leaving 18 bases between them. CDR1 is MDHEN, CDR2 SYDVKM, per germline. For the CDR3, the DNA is TGTGCCAGCAGGGGGTTTGATTGGCCCTACTCTGGAAACACCATATATTTT. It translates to CASRGFDWPYSGNTIYF.

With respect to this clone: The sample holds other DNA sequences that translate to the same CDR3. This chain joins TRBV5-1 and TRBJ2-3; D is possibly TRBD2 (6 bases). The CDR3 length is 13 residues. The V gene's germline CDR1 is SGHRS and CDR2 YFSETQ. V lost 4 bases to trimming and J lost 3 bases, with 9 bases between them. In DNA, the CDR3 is TGCGCCAGCAGCCTAGGAGGGACAGATACGCAGTATTTT. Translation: CASSLGGTDTQYF.

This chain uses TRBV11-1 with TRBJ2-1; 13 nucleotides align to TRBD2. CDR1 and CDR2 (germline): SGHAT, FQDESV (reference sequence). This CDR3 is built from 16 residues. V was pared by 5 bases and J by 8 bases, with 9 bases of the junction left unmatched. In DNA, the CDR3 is TGTGCCAGCAGCCCGTGGACTAGCGGGGGACTCGATGAGCAGTTCTTC. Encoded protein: CASSPWTSGGLDEQFF.

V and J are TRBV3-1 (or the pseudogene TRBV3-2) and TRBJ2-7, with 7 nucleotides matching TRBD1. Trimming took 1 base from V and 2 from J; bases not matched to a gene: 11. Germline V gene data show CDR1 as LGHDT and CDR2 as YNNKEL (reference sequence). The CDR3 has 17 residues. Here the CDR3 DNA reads TGTGCCAGCAGCCAAGGAGGGGGCTGGGACGGGGCCTACGAGCAGTACTTC. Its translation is CASSQGGGWDGAYEQYF.

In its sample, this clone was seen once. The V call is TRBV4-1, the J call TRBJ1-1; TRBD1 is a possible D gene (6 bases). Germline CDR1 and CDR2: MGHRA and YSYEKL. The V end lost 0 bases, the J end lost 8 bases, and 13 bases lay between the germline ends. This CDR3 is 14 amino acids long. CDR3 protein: CASSQDAGGQEAFF. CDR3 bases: TGCGCCAGCAGCCAAGACGCGGGCGGACAGGAAGCTTTCTTT.

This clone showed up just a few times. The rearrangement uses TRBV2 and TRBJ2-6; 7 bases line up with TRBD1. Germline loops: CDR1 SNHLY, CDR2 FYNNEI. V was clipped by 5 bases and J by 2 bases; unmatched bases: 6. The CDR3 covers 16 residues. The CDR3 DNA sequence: TGTGCCAGCAGTTTTACAGGGGATGCTGGGGCCAACGTCCTGACTTTC. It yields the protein CASSFTGDAGANVLTF. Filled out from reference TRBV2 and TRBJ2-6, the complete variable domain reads EPEVTQTPSHQVTQMGQEVILRCVPISNHLYFYWYRQILGQKVEFLVSFYNNEISEKSEIFDDQFSVERPDGSNFTLKIRSTKLEDSAMYFCASSFTGDAGANVLTFGAGSRLTVL.

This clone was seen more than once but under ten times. CDR3 sequence (DNA): TGTGCCAGCAAAATTAACACTGAAGCTTTCTTT. Translation gives CASKINTEAFF. This rearrangement joins TRBV6-5 to TRBJ1-1; no firm D call. V was clipped by 7 bases and J by 2 bases, with 5 bases between them. Germline V gene lookup returns CDR1 MNHEY and CDR2 SVGAGI. The CDR3 sequence is 11 residues long.

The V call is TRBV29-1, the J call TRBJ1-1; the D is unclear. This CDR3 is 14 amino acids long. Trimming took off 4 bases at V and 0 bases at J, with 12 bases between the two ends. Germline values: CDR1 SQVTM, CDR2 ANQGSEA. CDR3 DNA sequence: TGCAGCGTTGGTAACCTGATCATGAACACTGAAGCTTTCTTT. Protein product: CSVGNLIMNTEAFF. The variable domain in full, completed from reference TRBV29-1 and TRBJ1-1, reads SAVISQKPSRDICQRGTSLTIQCQVDSQVTMMFWYRQQPGQSLTLIATANQGSEATYESGFVIDKFPISRPNLTFSTLTVSNMSPEDSSIYLCSVGNLIMNTEAFFGQGTRLTVV.